The 30 T cell receptor beta chains below were found in one sample sequenced in a study of blood T cell repertoires in COVID-19. The method was immunoSEQ multiplex PCR; TCRdb's version includes in-frame clones alone and lacks a portion of them. The sample has tens of thousands of clones, around 85% seen once. The sequencing input was peripheral blood. The receptors derive from a woman older than 75 with active or convalescent COVID-19.

This sequence joins TRBV5-1 and TRBJ1-1, with no clear D. Trimming pared 2 bases from V and 1 base from J, leaving 9 bases between. CDR1 is SGHRS, CDR2 YFSETQ, per germline. CDR3 length: 14 amino acids. CDR3 residues: CASSLQTKNTEAFF. The CDR3 DNA is TGCGCCAGCAGCTTACAGACAAAGAACACTGAAGCTTTCTTT.

CDR3 sequence reads: CASIRTSGGAGEQFF. The CDR3 nucleotides read TGTGCCAGCATAAGAACTAGCGGGGGGGCCGGTGAGCAGTTCTTC. This chain links TRBV6-5 with TRBJ2-1; 13 bases line up with TRBD2. The V gene end was trimmed by 7 bases and the J gene end by 9 bases; junction bases not matched to a gene: 9. This CDR3 comprises 15 residues. Looked up from germline, CDR1 is MNHEY and CDR2 is SVGAGI.

The chain uses TRBV30 and TRBJ2-5; no clear D. CDR1 and CDR2 from the germline V gene are GTSNPN and SVGIG (reference sequence). The V and J ends lost 0 bases and 5 bases respectively, with 4 bases between them. This CDR3 is built from 11 residues. The DNA for the CDR3 is TGTGCCTGGAGTGTCGGGGAGACCCAGTACTTC. This translates into CAWSVGETQYF.

The chain uses TRBV30 and TRBJ2-7, with D possibly being TRBD2 (6 bases). The germline V gene encodes CDR1 GTSNPN and CDR2 SVGIG (reference sequence). Deletions cut 2 bases from V and 3 bases from J, with 11 bases between. This CDR3 spans 13 amino acids. The CDR3, as DNA: TGTGCCTGGAGTATCGGGAGAGTCTACGAGCAGTACTTC. This translates into CAWSIGRVYEQYF.

The chain is built from TRBV6-1 and TRBJ2-3; 10 bases line up with TRBD2. Germline trimming cut 0 bases from V and 9 bases from J; bases unmatched to any gene: 9. The CDR3 runs 16 residues. CDR1 and CDR2 (germline): MNHNS, SASEGT. Here the CDR3 reads CASSEAKAGGEYTQYF. For the CDR3, the DNA is TGTGCCAGCAGTGAAGCCAAAGCGGGGGGGGAATACACGCAGTATTTT.

This clone was recorded once. This chain links TRBV7-2 with TRBJ2-1, with D tentatively TRBD2 (6 bases). Germline V gene sequence: CDR1 SGHTA, CDR2 FQGNSA. The germline V and J ends were trimmed by 3 bases and 9 bases, with 12 bases remaining between them. The CDR3 runs to 13 residues. In DNA form, the CDR3 reads TGTGCCAGCAGCTTTTCCGGGGGTGGTGAGCAGTTCTTC. It is translated as CASSFSGGGEQFF.

V is TRBV4-1 and J is TRBJ1-5; 10 nucleotides align to TRBD1. V was pared by 4 bases and J by 7 bases, with 10 bases of the junction left unmatched. The CDR3 runs 16 residues. Per germline, CDR1 MGHRA and CDR2 YSYEKL. The CDR3 region has the DNA TGCGCCAGCAGCCCTCCCCCCGGGACAGGGGAGCAGCCCCAGCATTTT. Encoded protein: CASSPPPGTGEQPQHF.

The V and J genes are TRBV12-3 or TRBV12-4 and TRBJ1-1, with TRBD1 identical over 8 bases. V shed 11 bases and J 2 bases; nucleotides not matched to a gene: 7. CDR3 size: 13 residues. The CDR3 loop reads CAVKGQANTEAFF. The CDR3 DNA follows: TGTGCCGTAAAGGGACAGGCCAACACTGAAGCTTTCTTT.

V is TRBV6-5 and J is TRBJ1-1; a possible D gene is TRBD1 (6 bases). V gave up 5 bases and J gave up 5 bases, with 15 bases separating them. CDR3 length equals 14 residues. Germline V gene lookup returns CDR1 MNHEY and CDR2 SVGAGI. DNA of the CDR3: TGTGCCAGCAGTCTCACAGGGTTGGGTACTGAAGCTTTCTTT. This codes for CASSLTGLGTEAFF.

J is TRBJ1-1 and V is TRBV7-2; D is unresolved. Germline V gene lookup returns CDR1 SGHTA and CDR2 FQGNSA. The length of the CDR3 is 13 residues. Trimming took 8 bases from V and 13 from J, leaving 23 bases between them. CDR3: CASGPEFPTPGFF. The CDR3 DNA reads as TGTGCCAGCGGCCCAGAATTTCCAACCCCGGGTTTCTTT.

This sequence joins TRBV11-2 and TRBJ2-1, with a possible D match to TRBD1 (6 bases). V lost 5 bases, J lost 9 bases, and 17 bases lay in between. Looked up from germline, CDR1 is SGHAT and CDR2 is FQNNGV. This CDR3 has 14 amino acids. In DNA, the CDR3 is TGTGCCAGCAGCCCATCCCAGGGGATGGGTGAGCAGTTCTTC. Translated, it gives CASSPSQGMGEQFF.

The chain uses TRBV10-3 and TRBJ2-1; 10 bases fit TRBD2. CDR1 and CDR2 (germline): ENHRY, SYGVKD. CDR3 length equals 20 residues. V lost 5 bases to trimming and J lost 2 bases; unmatched junction nucleotides: 18. The DNA for the CDR3 is TGTGCCATCAGTCCCGACATTGCTTCGTCTAGCGGGGGCCCCTACAATGAGCAGTTCTTC. Translation: CAISPDIASSSGGPYNEQFF.

The rearrangement joins TRBV5-4 to TRBJ1-1; D unresolved. The CDR3 runs 12 residues. V was shortened by 3 bases and J by 4 bases, with 7 bases between the two germline ends. Looked up from germline, CDR1 is SGHNT and CDR2 is YYREEE (reference sequence). The CDR3 spells CASSSLSTEAFF. In DNA, the CDR3 is TGTGCCAGCAGCTCCTTATCCACTGAAGCTTTCTTT.

This clone has a handful of counts. The chain combines TRBV19 with TRBJ1-2, with unresolved D. CDR1 is LNHDA, CDR2 SQIVND, per germline (reference sequence). This CDR3 contains 11 residues. Trimming took 6 bases from V and 7 from J, leaving 9 bases between them. The CDR3 nucleotides are TGTGCCAGTAGCCGAGGGTTTGGCTACACCTTC. Amino acids: CASSRGFGYTF.

The chain is built from TRBV4-2 and TRBJ2-7, with 13 bases matching TRBD2. CDR3 length equals 17 residues. CDR1 LGHNA and CDR2 YNFKEQ come from the germline V gene. Trimming at V came to 2 bases and at J to 6 bases, leaving 10 bases not matched to a gene. The CDR3 reads CASSQLSLAGGPVEQYF. CDR3 nucleotides: TGTGCCAGCAGCCAATTATCACTAGCGGGAGGGCCGGTCGAGCAGTACTTC.

The V gene is TRBV6-5, the J gene TRBJ2-6; D might be TRBD1 (5 bases). The germline CDR1 and CDR2 sequences are MNHEY and SVGAGI. V was shortened by 6 bases and J by 2 bases, with 8 bases between the two germline ends. There are 14 residues in the CDR3. CDR3 sequence (DNA): TGTGCCAGCAGCTCAGGGCCTGGGGCCAACGTCCTGACTTTC. It encodes CASSSGPGANVLTF.

CDR3 nucleotide sequence: TGTGCCAGTAGTATAGCCAGGGGTCCCTATGGCTACACCTTC. Translated: CASSIARGPYGYTF. The chain joins TRBV19 to TRBJ1-2, with TRBD1 as a possible D gene (6 bases). Trimming removed 1 base from V and 4 bases from J, with 10 bases in between. The germline V gene has CDR1 LNHDA and CDR2 SQIVND (reference sequence). This CDR3 spans 14 amino acids.

The chain has TRBV5-4 and TRBJ1-1; TRBD1 matches at 12 bases. CDR1 SGHNT and CDR2 YYREEE come from the germline V gene (reference sequence). CDR3 length equals 16 residues. V lost 4 bases and J lost 5; bases outside the gene matches: 9. The CDR3 nucleotides read TGTGCCAGCAGCGACCCTGGGGACAGGGGGCGTACTGAAGCTTTCTTT. Its protein is CASSDPGDRGRTEAFF.

The genes are TRBV6-2 or TRBV6-3 and TRBJ2-3; the match to TRBD1 covers 7 bases. With V trimmed by 2 bases and J by 0 bases, 5 bases remained unmatched. The CDR3 has 16 amino acids. Per the germline V gene, CDR1 is MNHEY and CDR2 is SVGEGT. For the CDR3, the DNA is TGTGCCAGCAGTTACCTAAGGGGGCGAAGCACAGATACGCAGTATTTT. Amino acid sequence: CASSYLRGRSTDTQYF.

The CDR3 DNA reads as TGTGCCTGGATGTCAGGAGGGTATAATTCACCCCTCCACTTT. This translates into CAWMSGGYNSPLHF. The chain links TRBV30 to TRBJ1-6; D is unresolved. The CDR3 has 14 residues. The germline V and J ends were trimmed by 4 bases and 4 bases, with 11 bases remaining between them. Germline V gene sequence: CDR1 GTSNPN, CDR2 SVGIG (reference sequence).

J is TRBJ1-6 and V is TRBV9, with 9 bases aligning to TRBD1. Germline V gene lookup returns CDR1 SGDLS and CDR2 YYNGEE. The V segment lost 2 bases and the J segment 5 bases; nucleotides outside the gene matches: 5. The CDR3 extends over 16 amino acids. CDR3 sequence reads: CASSVGQGGDNSPLHF. CDR3 DNA sequence: TGTGCCAGCAGCGTGGGACAGGGCGGTGATAATTCACCCCTCCACTTT.

The chain links TRBV6-5 to TRBJ1-1; D unresolved. This CDR3 is built from 14 residues. Trimming removed 2 bases at V and 4 bases at J, with 11 bases between. Germline V CDR1 and CDR2: MNHEY, SVGAGI. CDR3 sequence reads: CASSYRTGGTEAFF. The CDR3 DNA sequence: TGTGCCAGCAGTTACCGCACGGGAGGCACTGAAGCTTTCTTT.

V gene TRBV18 combines with J gene TRBJ2-5, with a possible D match to TRBD1 (6 bases). V was trimmed by 4 bases and J by 5 bases, leaving 11 bases between them. The germline gives CDR1 KGHSH, CDR2 LQKENI. This CDR3 comprises 13 residues. The CDR3, as DNA: TGTGCCAGCTCACTACAGGGCGGGGAGACCCAGTACTTC. It translates to CASSLQGGETQYF.

The gene calls are TRBV2 and TRBJ1-6, with D possibly TRBD1 on 5 matching bases. Trimming shortened V by 7 bases and J by 7 bases, and 11 bases separated the two germline ends. This CDR3 is built from 13 residues. CDR1 and CDR2 (germline): SNHLY, FYNNEI. The CDR3 protein is CASTPQGNSPLHF. The CDR3 coding sequence is TGTGCCAGCACCCCCCAGGGAAATTCACCCCTCCACTTT.

This chain connects TRBV5-4 to TRBJ2-7; maybe TRBD1 (5 bases). The V end was cut by 0 bases, the J end by 6 bases, with 13 bases between. The CDR3 totals 14 residues. The germline gives CDR1 SGHNT, CDR2 YYREEE (reference sequence). CDR3 protein: CASSLEGRVSEQYF. The CDR3 DNA follows: TGTGCCAGCAGCTTGGAGGGCAGGGTAAGCGAGCAGTACTTC.

The chain recombines TRBV7-2 with TRBJ1-5, with 7 positions matching TRBD1. The ends lost 5 bases at V and 0 bases at J; junction bases unmatched: 7. CDR1 and CDR2 from the germline V gene are SGHTA and FQGNSA. This CDR3 is 16 amino acids long. DNA of the CDR3: TGTGCCAGCAGCACCAACGGACAGGTTAGCAATCAGCCCCAGCATTTT. Protein: CASSTNGQVSNQPQHF.

The chain carries TRBV5-5 and TRBJ1-1; D is possibly TRBD1 (5 bases). CDR1 is SGHKS and CDR2 is YYEKEE in the germline V gene (reference sequence). Trimming stripped 2 bases from V and 1 base from J, with 12 bases between. The CDR3 has 15 residues. CDR3 DNA: TGTGCCAGCAGCTTACGCCCGGACAAGAACACTGAAGCTTTCTTT. Residues: CASSLRPDKNTEAFF.

Concerning this clone: The sample holds other DNA sequences that translate to the same CDR3. This chain joins TRBV7-9 and TRBJ2-7; D is unclear. Trimming removed 2 bases from V and 3 bases from J, with 5 bases in between. This CDR3 is 12 amino acids long. Germline values: CDR1 SEHNR, CDR2 FQNEAQ (reference sequence). CDR3 coding DNA: TGTGCCAGCAGCTTATCTAGCTACGAGCAGTACTTC. Residues: CASSLSSYEQYF.

The chain is built from TRBV12-5 and TRBJ2-1; 7 nucleotides line up with TRBD1. This CDR3 contains 18 residues. J gave up 0 bases and V 6 bases, and 14 bases lay outside the gene matches. Germline CDR1 reads LGHNT; CDR2 reads FRNRAP. CDR3 region: CASGLTQGPVTSYNEQFF. In DNA form, the CDR3 reads TGTGCTAGTGGCTTAACACAGGGGCCCGTGACCTCCTACAATGAGCAGTTCTTC.

The chain uses TRBV27 and TRBJ1-2, with D perhaps TRBD1 (5 bases). Germline V gene data show CDR1 as MNHEY and CDR2 as SMNVEV (reference sequence). The CDR3 is 13 residues long. The V and J ends lost 2 bases and 4 bases respectively, with 8 bases between them. The CDR3 region has the DNA TGTGCCAGCAGTTTACAGGGCAGCTATGGCTACACCTTC. It is translated as CASSLQGSYGYTF.